The 21 T cell receptor beta chains below all came from one sample that was sequenced in a study of CD8+CD57+ T cells in acquired aplastic anemia (dated by TCRdb to 2016 to 2018). The reads were generated on an Illumina HiSeq 2000. TCR beta VDJ combination and CDR3 sequence profiling used genomic DNA as the template. The public reads were reprocessed in TCRdb via fastp at Q25 and MiXCR, keeping in-frame beta chains. Rows are unified per CDR3 protein, each entry keeping the most common DNA and genes. The sample data list about 180,000 distinct CDR3 sequences, and 45% to 50% of these were observed just once. The leading ten clones occupy under 3% of the sample. The sequencing input was sorted CD4+, CD8+, or CD8+CD57+ T cells (not recorded which) from PBMCs. Every receptor here comes from a human donor in good health.

This clonotype was detected only a few times. This sequence joins TRBV5-1 and TRBJ2-7; 10 bases align to TRBD1. The CDR3 totals 14 residues. Germline trimming cut 4 bases from V and 7 bases from J; bases unmatched to any gene: 8. Germline CDR1 SGHRS, CDR2 YFSETQ. CDR3 sequence reads: CASSPADRGREQYF. CDR3 in DNA: TGCGCCAGCAGCCCGGCCGACAGGGGGCGAGAGCAGTACTTC.

The rearrangement links TRBV29-1 to TRBJ2-5; D remains ambiguous. Trimming shortened V by 4 bases and J by 3 bases, and 9 bases separated the two germline ends. Germline-derived CDR1 and CDR2 are SQVTM and ANQGSEA. The CDR3 consists of 12 residues. Here the CDR3 reads CSVVGQEETQYF. CDR3 nucleotide sequence: TGCAGCGTTGTAGGGCAGGAAGAGACCCAGTACTTC.

The V gene is TRBV15, the J gene TRBJ2-5, with TRBD2 identical over 10 bases. In germline, CDR1 is LNHNV, CDR2 YYDKDF (reference sequence). This CDR3 region has 19 residues. Germline trimming cut 0 bases from V and 2 bases from J; bases unmatched to any gene: 12. CDR3: CATSRDLASGGPRQETQYF. CDR3 coding DNA: TGTGCCACCAGCAGAGATCTTGCTAGCGGGGGACCCCGACAAGAGACCCAGTACTTC.

This clonotype has only one observation. Here the CDR3 omits its conserved ending phenylalanine or tryptophan, so a read error is the likely source. The chain recombines TRBV2 with TRBJ2-7, with a tentative D call TRBD2 (5 bases). CDR3 length: 14 amino acids. The V and J ends lost 7 bases and 2 bases respectively, with 15 bases between them. CDR1 and CDR2 from the germline V gene are SNHLY and FYNNEI. DNA of the CDR3: TGTGCCAGCAAGATAGCTGGAGGTACCTACGAGCAGTACCTC. It codes for CASKIAGGTYEQYL.

This clonotype has a count of ten or more. The genes are TRBV5-1 and TRBJ1-1, with TRBD1 matching 7 bases. The CDR3 has 16 residues. The germline V gene encodes CDR1 SGHRS and CDR2 YFSETQ. V lost 5 bases to trimming and J lost 6 bases; unmatched junction nucleotides: 16. Written as DNA, the CDR3 is TGCGCCAGCAGACTCTATGGGCAGGGGGTGGGCGCTGAAGCTTTCTTT. Amino acid sequence: CASRLYGQGVGAEAFF.

The V call is TRBV7-3, the J call TRBJ2-7; 8 bases fit TRBD1. Trimming cost V 5 bases and J 3 bases; bases outside gene matches: 6. The CDR3 consists of 14 residues. Germline CDR1 is SGHTA and CDR2 is FQGTGA. In nucleotides, the CDR3 is TGTGCCAGCAGCCGGACAGGGCTCGGCTACGAGCAGTACTTC. Its protein product is CASSRTGLGYEQYF. The variable domain in full, with the rest retrieved from reference TRBV7-3 and TRBJ2-7, is GAGVSQTPSNKVTEKGKYVELRCDPISGHTALYWYRQSLGQGPEFLIYFQGTGAADDSGLPNDRFFAVRPEGSVSTLKIQRTERGDSAVYLCASSRTGLGYEQYFGPGTRLTVT.

The chain uses TRBV20-1 and TRBJ2-7; 7 bases line up with TRBD1. CDR3 length: 13 amino acids. Trimming cost V 2 bases and J 6 bases; bases outside gene matches: 7. From germline, CDR1 is DFQATT and CDR2 SNEGSKA (reference sequence). The CDR3 DNA reads TGCAGTGCTAGATGGTACAGGGGTCTCGAGCAGTACTTC. This sequence encodes CSARWYRGLEQYF.

This clonotype was counted a single time. The genes are TRBV20-1 and TRBJ2-7; the D is unclear. CDR1 is DFQATT, CDR2 SNEGSKA, per germline (reference sequence). V lost 3 bases and J lost 0, with 12 bases in between. The CDR3 loop spans 14 amino acids. The CDR3 DNA reads TGCAGTGCTAGCCCGACACCGTCCTCCTACGAGCAGTACTTC. The encoded protein is CSASPTPSSYEQYF.

On this clonotype: Here the CDR3 omits its conserved ending phenylalanine or tryptophan, so a read error is the likely source. Because the CDR3's place on the DNA is in doubt, the DNA is left out and the CDR3 is given as listed by TCRdb. Here the CDR3 reads CAISDLLAG. This sequence joins TRBV10-3 and TRBJ2-7; the table calls TRBD2, which could not be checked here. Germline V lookup: CDR1 ENHRY, CDR2 SYGVKD. The length of the CDR3 is 9 amino acids, counting both ends.

This clonotype was seen ten or more times. The V call is TRBV9, the J call TRBJ1-6, with no clear D. Germline V gives CDR1 SGDLS, CDR2 YYNGEE. This CDR3 region has 14 residues. Between the trimmed V and J ends, which lost 0 bases and 7 bases, there was a span of 8 bases. The CDR3 sequence is CASSVARANSPLHF. Here the CDR3 DNA reads TGTGCCAGCAGCGTAGCTCGGGCCAATTCACCCCTCCACTTT.

This clonotype came up many times. The V gene is TRBV6-5, the J gene TRBJ2-6, with D perhaps TRBD2 (6 bases). Germline CDR1 reads MNHEY; CDR2 reads SVGAGI. V dropped 0 bases and J dropped 4 bases, with 13 bases sitting between them. The CDR3 is made up of 17 amino acids. The CDR3 sequence is CASSYSRQGGGANVLTF. CDR3 sequence (DNA): TGTGCCAGCAGTTACTCGAGGCAGGGAGGAGGGGCCAACGTCCTGACTTTC.

This clonotype was observed at least ten times. J is TRBJ1-2 and V is TRBV20-1, with D tentatively TRBD1 (5 bases). The CDR3 loop spans 14 amino acids. Trimming cost V 0 bases and J 11 bases, with 19 bases left between them. CDR1 DFQATT and CDR2 SNEGSKA come from the germline V gene (reference sequence). The CDR3 DNA is TGCAGTGCTAGAGAGGGGTGGGGACGCCCTGTTTACACCTTC. Protein sequence: CSAREGWGRPVYTF.

The rearrangement joins TRBV20-1 to TRBJ2-5, with D tentatively TRBD1 or TRBD2 (5 bases each). Per the germline V gene, CDR1 is DFQATT and CDR2 is SNEGSKA (reference sequence). The ends were cut back, 3 bases at V and 9 bases at J, with 17 bases in the middle. This CDR3 is built from 13 residues. CDR3 nucleotides: TGCAGTGCTAGCCGGGACGGCAATCAGCCCCAGTACTTC. Residues: CSASRDGNQPQYF.

The table lists this clonotype with many counts. The chain couples TRBV20-1 to TRBJ1-5; maybe TRBD1 (6 bases). The CDR3 consists of 14 residues. V dropped 4 bases and J dropped 5 bases, with 15 bases sitting between them. The germline V gene encodes CDR1 DFQATT and CDR2 SNEGSKA (reference sequence). CDR3 region: CSATTGFDDQPQHF. CDR3 in DNA: TGCAGTGCTACTACAGGGTTCGACGATCAGCCCCAGCATTTT.

This rearrangement joins TRBV5-5 to TRBJ2-7; 9 bases align to TRBD1. Trimming at V came to 0 bases and at J to 5 bases, leaving 3 bases not matched to a gene. Germline-derived CDR1 and CDR2 are SGHKS and YYEKEE (reference sequence). CDR3 length equals 14 residues. The CDR3 reads CASSLGTGVNEQYF. The CDR3 region has the DNA TGTGCCAGCAGCTTGGGGACAGGGGTCAACGAGCAGTACTTC.

The chain recombines TRBV24-1 with TRBJ2-1; 7 bases fit TRBD2. Trimming removed 7 bases from V and 8 bases from J; junction bases left unmatched: 13. The CDR3 has 15 residues. Germline loops: CDR1 KGHDR, CDR2 SFDVKD. CDR3 sequence: CATRGGGEGGYEQFF. CDR3 sequence (DNA): TGTGCCACCAGGGGGGGAGGGGAGGGTGGTTATGAGCAGTTCTTC.

Only one count was recorded for this clonotype. J is TRBJ1-1 and V is TRBV28, with a tentative D call TRBD1 (5 bases). Germline CDR1 and CDR2: MDHEN and SYDVKM. The CDR3 contains 13 residues. V lost 5 bases, J lost 5 bases, and 12 bases lay in between. The CDR3 loop reads CASSIQDGTEAFF. The CDR3 nucleotides are TGTGCCAGCAGTATACAGGATGGAACTGAAGCTTTCTTT. Full variable domain (missing parts from reference TRBV28 and TRBJ1-1): DVKVTQSSRYLVKRTGEKVFLECVQDMDHENMFWYRQDPGLGLRLIYFSYDVKMKEKGDIPEGYSVSREKKERFSLILESASTNQTSMYLCASSIQDGTEAFFGQGTRLTVV.

This clonotype was seen a few times. V is TRBV7-2 and J is TRBJ2-7; 9 bases fit TRBD2. Trimming cost V 6 bases and J 4 bases; bases outside gene matches: 7. Germline assignment: CDR1 SGHTA and CDR2 FQGNSA. CDR3 length equals 14 residues. The CDR3 coding sequence is TGTGCCAGCAGTGCGCGACTAGCGGAGTACGAGCAGTACTTC. Translated, it gives CASSARLAEYEQYF.

About this clonotype itself: The junction differs from germline at one of its ends, possibly a read error. This sequence joins TRBV10-2 and TRBJ2-1, with 7 bases aligning to TRBD2. The CDR3 totals 17 residues. Germline CDR1 WSHSY, CDR2 SAAADI. Here the CDR3 reads CASERIRRGSLYNEQFF. Written as DNA, the CDR3 is TGTGCCAGCGAAAGAATCCGCCGCGGGAGTCTCTACAATGAGCAGTTCTTC.

This clonotype was detected only a few times. The gene calls are TRBV5-1 and TRBJ2-4, with 11 bases aligning to TRBD1. The CDR3 runs 15 residues. Germline CDR1 reads SGHRS; CDR2 reads YFSETQ. V was pared by 4 bases and J by 5 bases, with 5 bases of the junction left unmatched. The CDR3 DNA is TGCGCCAGCAGCAAACCGGGACAGGGGGAAAACATTCAGTACTTC. Translation: CASSKPGQGENIQYF.

The chain has TRBV25-1 and TRBJ2-2, with 7 bases lining up with TRBD2. The V gene end was trimmed by 3 bases and the J gene end by 4 bases; junction bases not matched to a gene: 14. Germline V gene data show CDR1 as MGHDK and CDR2 as SYGVNS. CDR3 length: 18 residues. The CDR3 DNA is TGTGCCAGCAGTGAGGCCTTAGTAGCGGGCCATTCCACCGGGGAGCTGTTTTTT. Translating it yields CASSEALVAGHSTGELFF.